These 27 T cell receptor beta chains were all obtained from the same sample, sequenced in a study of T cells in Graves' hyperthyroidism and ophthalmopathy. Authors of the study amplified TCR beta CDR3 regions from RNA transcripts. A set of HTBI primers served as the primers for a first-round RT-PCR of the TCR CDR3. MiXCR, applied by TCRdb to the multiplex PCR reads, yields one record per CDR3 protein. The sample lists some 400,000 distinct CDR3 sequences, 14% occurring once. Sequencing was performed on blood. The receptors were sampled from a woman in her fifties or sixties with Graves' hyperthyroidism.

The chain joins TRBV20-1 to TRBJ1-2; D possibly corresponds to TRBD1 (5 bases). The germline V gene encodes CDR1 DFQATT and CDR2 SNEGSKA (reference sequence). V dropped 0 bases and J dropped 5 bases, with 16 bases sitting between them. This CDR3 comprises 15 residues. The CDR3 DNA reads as TGCAGTGCTAGAGATCTCGCCAGGGATTTATATGGCTACACCTTC. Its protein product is CSARDLARDLYGYTF.

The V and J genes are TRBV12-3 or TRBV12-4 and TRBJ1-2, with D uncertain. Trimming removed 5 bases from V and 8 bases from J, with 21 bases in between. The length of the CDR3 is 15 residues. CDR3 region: CASSPTGSSAIGYTF. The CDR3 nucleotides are TGTGCCAGCAGTCCCACCGGTTCAAGCGCTATCGGCTACACCTTC.

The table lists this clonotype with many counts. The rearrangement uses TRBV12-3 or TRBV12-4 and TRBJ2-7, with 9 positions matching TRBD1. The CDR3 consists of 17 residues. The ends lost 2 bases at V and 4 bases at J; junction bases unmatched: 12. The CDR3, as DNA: TGTGCCAGCAGTTTAAGCCCGTGGAGACAGGGGGAATACGAGCAGTACTTC. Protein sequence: CASSLSPWRQGEYEQYF.

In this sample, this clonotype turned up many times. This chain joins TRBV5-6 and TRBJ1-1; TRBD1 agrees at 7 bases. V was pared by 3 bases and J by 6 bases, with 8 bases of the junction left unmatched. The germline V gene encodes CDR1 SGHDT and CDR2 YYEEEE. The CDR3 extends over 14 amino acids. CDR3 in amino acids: CASSWGIDRAEAFF. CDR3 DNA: TGTGCCAGCAGCTGGGGGATCGACAGGGCTGAAGCTTTCTTT.

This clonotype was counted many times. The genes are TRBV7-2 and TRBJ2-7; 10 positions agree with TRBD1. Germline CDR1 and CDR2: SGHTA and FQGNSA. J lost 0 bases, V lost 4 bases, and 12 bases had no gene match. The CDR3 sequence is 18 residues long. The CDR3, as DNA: TGTGCCAGCAGCTCCCGGGACAGGGGACCCGTGCGCTCCTACGAGCAGTACTTC. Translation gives CASSSRDRGPVRSYEQYF.

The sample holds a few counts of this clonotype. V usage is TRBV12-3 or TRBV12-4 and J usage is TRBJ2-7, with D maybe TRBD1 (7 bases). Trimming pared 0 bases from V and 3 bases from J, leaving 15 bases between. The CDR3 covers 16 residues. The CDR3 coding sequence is TGTGCCAGCAGTTTAGCGGGGGGACAGACGATCTACGAGCAGTACTTC. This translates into CASSLAGGQTIYEQYF.

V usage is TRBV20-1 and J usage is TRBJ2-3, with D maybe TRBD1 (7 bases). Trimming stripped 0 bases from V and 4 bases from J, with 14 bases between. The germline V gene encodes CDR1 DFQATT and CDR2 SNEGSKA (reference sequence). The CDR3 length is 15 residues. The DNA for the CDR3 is TGCAGTGCTAGAGATAGCGGCAGGGGGGCAGATACGCAGTATTTT. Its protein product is CSARDSGRGADTQYF.

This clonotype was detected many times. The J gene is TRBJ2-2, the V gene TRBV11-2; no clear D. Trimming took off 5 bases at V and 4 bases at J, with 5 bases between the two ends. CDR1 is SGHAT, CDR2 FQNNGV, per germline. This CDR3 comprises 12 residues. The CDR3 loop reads CASSGITGELFF. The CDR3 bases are TGTGCCAGCAGCGGGATCACCGGGGAGCTGTTTTTT. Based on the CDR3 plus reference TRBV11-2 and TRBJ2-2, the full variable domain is EAGVAQSPRYKIIEKRQSVAFWCNPISGHATLYWYQQILGQGPKLLIQFQNNGVVDDSQLPKDRFSAERLKGVDSTLKIQPAKLEDSAVYLCASSGITGELFFGEGSRLTVL.

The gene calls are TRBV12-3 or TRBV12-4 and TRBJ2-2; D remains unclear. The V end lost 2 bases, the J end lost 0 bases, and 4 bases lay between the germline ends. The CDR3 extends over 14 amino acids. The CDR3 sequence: CASSLRTNTGELFF. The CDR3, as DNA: TGTGCCAGCAGTTTAAGGACGAACACCGGGGAGCTGTTTTTT.

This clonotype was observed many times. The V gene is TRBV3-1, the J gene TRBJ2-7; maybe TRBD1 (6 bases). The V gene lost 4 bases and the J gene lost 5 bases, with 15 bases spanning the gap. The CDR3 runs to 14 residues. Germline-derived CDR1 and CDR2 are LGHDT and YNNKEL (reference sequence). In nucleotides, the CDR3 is TGTGCCAGCAGCCGAAGGGGGACCGGGAACGAGCAGTACTTC. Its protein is CASSRRGTGNEQYF.

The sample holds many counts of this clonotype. This CDR3 is CSARDRGVGGYTF. In DNA form, the CDR3 reads TGCAGTGCTAGGGATCGGGGAGTAGGGGGCTACACCTTC. The chain joins TRBV20-1 to TRBJ1-2, with unresolved D. CDR1 and CDR2 (germline): DFQATT, SNEGSKA (reference sequence). The CDR3 length is 13 residues. Trimming removed 3 bases from V and 8 bases from J, with 16 bases in between.

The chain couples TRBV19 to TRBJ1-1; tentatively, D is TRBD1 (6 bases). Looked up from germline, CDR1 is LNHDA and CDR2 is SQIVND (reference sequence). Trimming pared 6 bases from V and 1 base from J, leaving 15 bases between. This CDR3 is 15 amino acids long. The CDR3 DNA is TGTGCCAGTAGATCAGGGGACACACCGAACACTGAAGCTTTCTTT. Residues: CASRSGDTPNTEAFF.

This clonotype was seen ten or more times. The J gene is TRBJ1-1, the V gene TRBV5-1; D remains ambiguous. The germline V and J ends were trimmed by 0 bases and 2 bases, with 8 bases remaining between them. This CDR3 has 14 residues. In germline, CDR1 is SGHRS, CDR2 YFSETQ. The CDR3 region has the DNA TGCGCCAGCAGCTTGGGAGGCCATAACACTGAAGCTTTCTTT. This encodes CASSLGGHNTEAFF.

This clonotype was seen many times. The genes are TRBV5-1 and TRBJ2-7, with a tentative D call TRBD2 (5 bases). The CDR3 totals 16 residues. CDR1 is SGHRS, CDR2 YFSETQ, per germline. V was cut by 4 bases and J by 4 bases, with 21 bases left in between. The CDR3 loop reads CASSPAGVASAYEQYF. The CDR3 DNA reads TGCGCCAGCAGCCCGGCAGGTGTAGCGAGCGCTTACGAGCAGTACTTC.

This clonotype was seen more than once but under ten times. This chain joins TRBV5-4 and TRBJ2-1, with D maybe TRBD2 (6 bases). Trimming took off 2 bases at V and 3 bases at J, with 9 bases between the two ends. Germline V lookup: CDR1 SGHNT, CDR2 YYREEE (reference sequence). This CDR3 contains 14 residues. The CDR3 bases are TGTGCCAGCAGCTTTCGGACTAACTACAATGAGCAGTTCTTC. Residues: CASSFRTNYNEQFF.

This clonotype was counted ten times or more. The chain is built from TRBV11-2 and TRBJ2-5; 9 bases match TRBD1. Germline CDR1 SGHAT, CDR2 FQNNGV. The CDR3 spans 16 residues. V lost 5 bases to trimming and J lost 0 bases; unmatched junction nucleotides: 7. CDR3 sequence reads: CASSRTGGAYQETQYF. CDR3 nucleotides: TGTGCCAGCAGCCGTACAGGGGGCGCGTACCAAGAGACCCAGTACTTC.

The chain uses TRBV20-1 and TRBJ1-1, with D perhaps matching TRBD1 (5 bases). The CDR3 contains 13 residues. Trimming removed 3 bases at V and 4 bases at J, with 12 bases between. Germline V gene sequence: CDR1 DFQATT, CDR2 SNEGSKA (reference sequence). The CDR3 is CSASSLRVTEAFF. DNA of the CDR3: TGCAGTGCTAGTTCTCTCAGGGTCACTGAAGCTTTCTTT.

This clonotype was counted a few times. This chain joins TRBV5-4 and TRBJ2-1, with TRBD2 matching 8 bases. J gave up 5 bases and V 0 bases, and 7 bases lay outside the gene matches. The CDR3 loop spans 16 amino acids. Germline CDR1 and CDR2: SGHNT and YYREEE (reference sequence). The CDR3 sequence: CASSLALREAHNEQFF. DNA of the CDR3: TGTGCCAGCAGCTTGGCCTTGCGGGAGGCCCACAATGAGCAGTTCTTC.

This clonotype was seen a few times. The CDR3 DNA reads as TGCAGTGCAATCAAGAACACTGAAGCTTTCTTT. Translated, it gives CSAIKNTEAFF. J is TRBJ1-1 and V is TRBV20-1; D is ambiguous. This CDR3 is built from 11 residues. Trimming removed 6 bases from V and 1 base from J, with 6 bases in between. Germline-derived CDR1 and CDR2 are DFQATT and SNEGSKA (reference sequence).

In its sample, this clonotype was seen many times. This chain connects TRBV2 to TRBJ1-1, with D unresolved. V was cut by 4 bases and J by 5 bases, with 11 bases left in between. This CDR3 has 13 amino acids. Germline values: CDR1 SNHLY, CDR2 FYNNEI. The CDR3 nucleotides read TGTGCCAGCAGTGGTTCAGGAAAGACTGAAGCTTTCTTT. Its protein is CASSGSGKTEAFF. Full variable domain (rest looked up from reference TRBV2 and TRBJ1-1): EPEVTQTPSHQVTQMGQEVILRCVPISNHLYFYWYRQILGQKVEFLVSFYNNEISEKSEIFDDQFSVERPDGSNFTLKIRSTKLEDSAMYFCASSGSGKTEAFFGQGTRLTVV.

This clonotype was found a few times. CDR3 sequence (DNA): TGTGCCAGCAGCTTAATCGGCGGGAGTGTGGGGGAGCTGTTTTTT. Translated, it gives CASSLIGGSVGELFF. The chain carries TRBV7-9 and TRBJ2-2; the match to TRBD2 covers 7 bases. Unmatched junction bases numbered 8, after V lost 2 bases and J lost 8 bases. The V gene's germline CDR1 is SEHNR and CDR2 FQNEAQ (reference sequence). The CDR3 has 15 residues.

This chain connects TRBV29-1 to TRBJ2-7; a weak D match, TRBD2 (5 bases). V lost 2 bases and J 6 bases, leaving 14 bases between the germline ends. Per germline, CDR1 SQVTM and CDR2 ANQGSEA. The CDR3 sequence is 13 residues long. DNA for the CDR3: TGCAGCGTTGAAAGTGTCGAGGGAACCGAGCAGTACTTC. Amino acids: CSVESVEGTEQYF.

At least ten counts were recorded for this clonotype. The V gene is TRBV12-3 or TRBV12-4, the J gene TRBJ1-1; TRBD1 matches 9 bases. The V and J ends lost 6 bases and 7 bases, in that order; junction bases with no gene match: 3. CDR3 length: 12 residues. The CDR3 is CASSYRGHEAFF. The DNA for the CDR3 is TGTGCCAGCAGCTACAGGGGGCATGAAGCTTTCTTT.

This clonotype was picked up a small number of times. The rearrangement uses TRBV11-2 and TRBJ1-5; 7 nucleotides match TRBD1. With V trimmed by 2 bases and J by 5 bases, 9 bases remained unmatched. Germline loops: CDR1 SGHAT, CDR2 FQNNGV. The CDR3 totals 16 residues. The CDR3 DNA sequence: TGTGCCAGCAGCTTATTTTCCCGAACAGGGGATCAGCCCCAGCATTTT. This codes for CASSLFSRTGDQPQHF.

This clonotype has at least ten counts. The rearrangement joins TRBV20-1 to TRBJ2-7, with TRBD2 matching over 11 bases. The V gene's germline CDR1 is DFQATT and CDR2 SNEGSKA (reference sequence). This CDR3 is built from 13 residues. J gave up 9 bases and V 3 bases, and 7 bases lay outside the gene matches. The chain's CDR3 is CSARRTSGFGQYF. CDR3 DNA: TGCAGTGCTAGGAGGACTAGCGGGTTCGGGCAGTACTTC.

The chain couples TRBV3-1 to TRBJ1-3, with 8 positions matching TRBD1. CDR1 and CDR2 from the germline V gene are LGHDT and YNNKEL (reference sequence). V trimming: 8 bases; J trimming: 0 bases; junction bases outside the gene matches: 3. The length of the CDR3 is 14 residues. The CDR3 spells CASATGGSGNTIYF. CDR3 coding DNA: TGTGCCAGCGCAACAGGGGGCTCTGGAAACACCATATATTTT.

Written as DNA, the CDR3 is TGTGCCAGTAGCCGAGCAGGGGTCGGTGCCGAGCAGTACTTC. This codes for CASSRAGVGAEQYF. The V call is TRBV19, the J call TRBJ2-7; a possible D gene is TRBD1 (6 bases). Germline V gene data show CDR1 as LNHDA and CDR2 as SQIVND (reference sequence). V was shortened by 6 bases and J by 6 bases, with 18 bases between the two germline ends. This CDR3 is 14 amino acids long.